The 28 T cell receptor beta chains below come from one sample, sequenced in a study of blood T cells in healthy people across ages. PCR was performed a second time for roughly 7 to 11 cycles using a sample-barcoded 5' primer and a J-beta primer mix. TCRdb re-derived calls from the 5' RACE reads in MiXCR, one entry per CDR3 protein. In the table there are about 620,000 distinct CDR3 sequences, about 50% of which are singletons. Sequencing input: blood. The receptors were gathered from an elderly woman in good health.

This sequence joins TRBV9 and TRBJ1-4; 9 bases line up with TRBD1. The germline gives CDR1 SGDLS, CDR2 YYNGEE. Trimming at V came to 3 bases and at J to 8 bases, leaving 5 bases not matched to a gene. The CDR3 is 14 residues long. The DNA for the CDR3 is TGTGCCAGCAGCGAGGGACAGGGAGGAGAAAAACTGTTTTTT. Translated, it gives CASSEGQGGEKLFF.

The sample holds many counts of this clonotype. The chain carries TRBV7-9 and TRBJ2-7; D remains unclear. This CDR3 is 12 amino acids long. Looked up from germline, CDR1 is SEHNR and CDR2 is FQNEAQ (reference sequence). V shed 4 bases and J shed 3 bases, with 7 bases lying between them. Here the CDR3 DNA reads TGTGCCAGCAGCTGGAACCTCTACGAGCAGTACTTC. Protein sequence: CASSWNLYEQYF.

This clonotype appeared many times. This chain uses TRBV27 with TRBJ2-7, with 7 positions matching TRBD1. CDR1 is MNHEY and CDR2 is SMNVEV in the germline V gene (reference sequence). V dropped 5 bases and J dropped 4; count of bases not matched to a gene: 17. The length of the CDR3 is 17 residues. The CDR3 is CASSISNRGIGAYEQYF. The CDR3 nucleotides are TGTGCCAGCAGTATAAGTAACAGGGGAATAGGGGCGTACGAGCAGTACTTC.

This clonotype was observed a few times. V usage is TRBV7-2 and J usage is TRBJ1-1, with D hard to call. The CDR3 has 14 amino acids. V was cut by 0 bases and J by 1 base, with 6 bases left in between. Germline V gene lookup returns CDR1 SGHTA and CDR2 FQGNSA. The CDR3 sequence: CASSLAGRNTEAFF. CDR3 DNA: TGTGCCAGCAGCTTAGCCGGCAGGAACACTGAAGCTTTCTTT.

The chain links TRBV25-1 to TRBJ2-2, with a weak D call TRBD2 (5 bases). Germline CDR1 MGHDK, CDR2 SYGVNS. The CDR3 loop spans 18 amino acids. V was cut by 5 bases and J by 6 bases, with 25 bases left in between. CDR3 sequence reads: CASSSPRGRALDAGELFF. The CDR3 coding sequence is TGTGCCAGCAGTTCCCCACGGGGAAGGGCCCTTGACGCCGGGGAGCTGTTTTTT.

Concerning this clonotype itself: It may be a read error: a sequence one base away is much more abundant. The chain links TRBV20-1 to TRBJ2-4; D is tentatively TRBD1 or TRBD2 (5 bases each). CDR3 length: 16 amino acids. From germline, CDR1 is DFQATT and CDR2 SNEGSKA (reference sequence). V lost 2 bases and J lost 9, with 23 bases in between. CDR3: CSARRLGRGTQGIQYF. The CDR3 DNA reads as TGCAGTGCTAGACGTCTGGGACGAGGGACCCAAGGCATTCAGTACTTC.

The chain is built from TRBV7-2 and TRBJ2-1, with TRBD2 as a possible D gene (6 bases). The germline CDR1 and CDR2 sequences are SGHTA and FQGNSA. The V and J ends lost 5 bases and 0 bases respectively, with 14 bases between them. This CDR3 has 16 residues. The CDR3 DNA follows: TGTGCCAGCAGCCCCAGTAGCGGACTCTCCTACAATGAGCAGTTCTTC. The encoded protein is CASSPSSGLSYNEQFF.

This clonotype has more than one count but fewer than ten. The chain carries TRBV7-3 and TRBJ1-1; 7 bases agree with TRBD1. V lost 5 bases to trimming and J lost 1 base; unmatched junction nucleotides: 7. The length of the CDR3 is 15 residues. Looked up from germline, CDR1 is SGHTA and CDR2 is FQGTGA. The CDR3, as DNA: TGTGCCAGCAGCGTCTGGGACAGTCAGAACACTGAAGCTTTCTTT. It specifies CASSVWDSQNTEAFF.

The genes are TRBV6-6 and TRBJ2-2; maybe TRBD2 (6 bases). Germline V gene sequence: CDR1 MNHNY, CDR2 SVGAGI (reference sequence). This CDR3 is 15 amino acids long. V was cut by 7 bases and J by 4 bases, with 16 bases left in between. The CDR3 region is CASTDIGGFTGELFF. CDR3 nucleotides: TGTGCCAGCACCGATATCGGGGGTTTCACCGGGGAGCTGTTTTTT.

This chain joins TRBV12-3 or TRBV12-4 and TRBJ1-5; TRBD1 matches at 9 bases. CDR3 length: 14 residues. V trimming: 7 bases; J trimming: 3 bases; junction bases outside the gene matches: 4. Here the CDR3 DNA reads TGTGCCAGCACCAGGACAGGGGTCAATCAGCCCCAGCATTTT. Residues: CASTRTGVNQPQHF.

This clonotype was recorded a few times. The CDR3: CASSLGQGGAKNIQYF. The CDR3 coding sequence is TGTGCCAGCAGCCTCGGACAGGGGGGTGCCAAAAACATTCAGTACTTC. The V gene is TRBV14, the J gene TRBJ2-4; 10 positions agree with TRBD1. Germline V gives CDR1 SGHDN, CDR2 FVKESK. This CDR3 has 16 residues. Trimming at V came to 4 bases and at J to 1 base, leaving 4 bases not matched to a gene.

In regard to this clonotype: With a much larger clone just one base away, this may be a read error. For the CDR3, the DNA is TGTGCCAGCAGAGAGACAGGGAGGACAGATACGCAGTGTTTT. It codes for CASRETGRTDTQCF. The chain recombines TRBV2 with TRBJ2-3, with D possibly being TRBD1 (7 bases). The CDR3 contains 14 residues. Looked up from germline, CDR1 is SNHLY and CDR2 is FYNNEI. Together with reference TRBV2 and TRBJ2-3, the CDR3 gives the full variable domain: EPEVTQTPSHQVTQMGQEVILRCVPISNHLYFYWYRQILGQKVEFLVSFYNNEISEKSEIFDDQFSVERPDGSNFTLKIRSTKLEDSAMYFCASRETGRTDTQCFGPGTRLTVL.

The gene calls are TRBV30 and TRBJ1-5, with D hard to call. Germline V gene lookup returns CDR1 GTSNPN and CDR2 SVGIG (reference sequence). Trimming left V 4 bases short and J 2 bases short, with 6 bases between. CDR3 length: 12 amino acids. CDR3 sequence (DNA): TGTGCCTGGACGGTTGGCAATCAGCCCCAGCATTTT. This codes for CAWTVGNQPQHF. The variable domain in full, completed from reference TRBV30 and TRBJ1-5, reads SQTIHQWPATLVQPVGSPLSLECTVEGTSNPNLYWYRQAAGRGLQLLFYSVGIGQISSEVPQNLSASRPQDRQFILSSKKLLLSDSGFYLCAWTVGNQPQHFGDGTRLSIL.

This clonotype showed up just a few times. The J gene is TRBJ2-5, the V gene TRBV7-2; 8 bases match TRBD1. The germline V gene has CDR1 SGHTA and CDR2 FQGNSA. The CDR3 consists of 17 residues. With 5 bases clipped from V and 11 bases from J, the junction kept 22 bases outside the gene matches. This chain's CDR3 is CASSPWYPGTGDNRQYF. CDR3 sequence (DNA): TGTGCCAGCAGCCCCTGGTATCCCGGGACAGGTGATAATCGGCAGTACTTC. The variable domain in full, with the rest retrieved from reference TRBV7-2 and TRBJ2-5, is GAGVSQSPSNKVTEKGKDVELRCDPISGHTALYWYRQSLGQGLEFLIYFQGNSAPDKSGLPSDRFSAERTGGSVSTLTIQRTQQEDSAVYLCASSPWYPGTGDNRQYFGPGTRLLVL.

Points on this clonotype: A much larger clone is a single base away; this may be a read error. The rearrangement joins TRBV25-1 to TRBJ2-1; D not certain. Trimming removed 8 bases from V and 13 bases from J, with 12 bases in between. The CDR3 consists of 10 residues. CDR1 and CDR2 from the germline V gene are MGHDK and SYGVNS. The CDR3 bases are TGTGCCAGCGGCCAAGAGACCCAGTTCTTC. Its protein is CASGQETQFF. The whole variable domain, remainder taken from reference TRBV25-1 and TRBJ2-1, is EADIYQTPRYLVIGTGKKITLECSQTMGHDKMYWYQQDPGMELHLIHYSYGVNSTEKGDLSSESTVSRIRTEHFPLTLESARPSHTSQYLCASGQETQFFGPGTRLTVL.

This clonotype appeared many times. Here the CDR3 reads CASAKTRGPYEQYF. The CDR3 region has the DNA TGTGCCAGCGCCAAAACTAGAGGACCCTACGAGCAGTACTTC. The chain links TRBV6-2 or TRBV6-3 to TRBJ2-7; D may be TRBD2 (5 bases). V was shortened by 8 bases and J by 2 bases, with 16 bases between the two germline ends. CDR1 and CDR2 (germline): MNHEY, SVGEGT. The CDR3 runs 14 residues.

The V gene is TRBV10-3, the J gene TRBJ2-4; 10 bases match TRBD1. The CDR3 has 14 residues. The V gene's germline CDR1 is ENHRY and CDR2 SYGVKD. With V trimmed by 8 bases and J by 8 bases, 9 bases remained unmatched. The CDR3: CAISGTGVGDIQYF. CDR3 nucleotides: TGTGCCATCTCCGGGACAGGGGTGGGGGACATTCAGTACTTC.

This chain links TRBV4-1 with TRBJ1-6, with D tentatively TRBD1 (6 bases). The germline V gene encodes CDR1 MGHRA and CDR2 YSYEKL. CDR3 length equals 13 residues. V dropped 1 base and J dropped 10 bases, with 8 bases sitting between them. CDR3 nucleotides: TGCGCCAGCAGCCAAGTTCAGGGGTCACCCCTCCACTTT. As protein: CASSQVQGSPLHF.

The rearrangement links TRBV6-5 to TRBJ2-7; D is perhaps TRBD1 (7 bases). The CDR3 covers 14 residues. Germline V gene lookup returns CDR1 MNHEY and CDR2 SVGAGI. The germline V and J ends were trimmed by 6 bases and 2 bases, with 14 bases remaining between them. The CDR3 DNA reads TGTGCCAGCAGCAAGATCAGGGGGGCCTACGAGCAGTACTTC. It translates to CASSKIRGAYEQYF.

This chain links TRBV19 with TRBJ1-2, with 7 bases identical to TRBD1. CDR3 length equals 14 residues. Germline V CDR1 and CDR2: LNHDA, SQIVND (reference sequence). Unmatched junction bases numbered 11, after V lost 11 bases and J lost 2 bases. CDR3 DNA: TGTGCCTTAGTAGTGAGGGGGCACAACTATGGCTACACCTTC. It encodes CALVVRGHNYGYTF.

This clonotype came up a few times. A read error may be the cause here, since a much bigger clone is one base away. The chain carries TRBV3-1 and TRBJ2-7, with 10 bases lining up with TRBD1. There are 14 residues in the CDR3. Germline V gene data show CDR1 as LGHDT and CDR2 as YNNKEL (reference sequence). With 3 bases clipped from V and 5 bases from J, the junction kept 4 bases outside the gene matches. The CDR3 sequence: CASSHWGQGNEQYF. CDR3 DNA sequence: TGTGCCAGCAGCCATTGGGGACAGGGGAACGAGCAGTACTTC.

This clonotype has more than one count but fewer than ten. One base away lies a much larger clone, so this may be a sequencing read error. CDR3 bases: TGTGCCGGCAATAAAGGAGGGTTCCACGAGCAGTACTTC. The encoded protein is CAGNKGGFHEQYF. V usage is TRBV28 and J usage is TRBJ2-7; D is perhaps TRBD2 (6 bases). The CDR3 consists of 13 residues. The germline CDR1 and CDR2 sequences are MDHEN and SYDVKM. V was cut by 11 bases and J by 5 bases, with 19 bases left in between.

The chain uses TRBV7-9 and TRBJ2-1; TRBD1 matches 9 bases. With the DNA end fitting TRBJ2-7 better, the J assignment may be wrong. In germline, CDR1 is SEHNR, CDR2 FQNEAQ (reference sequence). The CDR3 covers 14 residues. The chain's CDR3 is CASAKTGGYNEQYF. Here the CDR3 DNA reads TGTGCCAGCGCCAAGACAGGGGGTTACAATGAGCAGTACTTC.

This clonotype was observed once. A read error is possible here, since a much larger clone lies one base away. The chain combines TRBV3-1 with TRBJ2-7, with D hard to call. The ends were cut back, 5 bases at V and 2 bases at J, with 13 bases in the middle. CDR1 and CDR2 from the germline V gene are LGHDT and YNNKEL (reference sequence). The CDR3 has 14 amino acids. The CDR3 DNA is TGTGCCAGCAGCTCCACCGAGCGTCCCTACGAGCAGTACTTC. Protein sequence: CASSSTERPYEQYF.

This clonotype was found many times. The rearrangement uses TRBV7-2 and TRBJ2-6; D gene ambiguous. The CDR3 length is 16 residues. V gave up 4 bases and J gave up 0 bases, with 10 bases separating them. Germline values: CDR1 SGHTA, CDR2 FQGNSA. CDR3 DNA sequence: TGTGCCAGCAGCTCCATACGCCTCTCTGGGGCCAACGTCCTGACTTTC. The encoded protein is CASSSIRLSGANVLTF.

CDR3 sequence (DNA): TGTGCCAGCAGACGGACAGGGAGGCACGAGCAGTACTTC. Translation gives CASRRTGRHEQYF. V is TRBV28 and J is TRBJ2-7; 8 nucleotides agree with TRBD1. Losses at the gene ends were 6 bases for V and 5 bases for J; bases not matched to a gene: 6. The CDR3 sequence is 13 residues long. CDR1 and CDR2 from the germline V gene are MDHEN and SYDVKM.

This chain links TRBV7-9 with TRBJ2-5; possible D gene TRBD2, 5 bases. The V and J ends lost 5 bases and 0 bases respectively, with 13 bases between them. CDR1 and CDR2 (germline): SEHNR, FQNEAQ (reference sequence). This CDR3 contains 15 residues. The DNA of the CDR3 is TGTGCCAGCAGCCCTCGTTCGGGGTACCAAGAGACCCAGTACTTC. Its protein is CASSPRSGYQETQYF.

This chain uses TRBV20-1 with TRBJ2-7; 13 nucleotides match TRBD2. V was clipped by 5 bases and J by 4 bases; unmatched bases: 5. The CDR3 consists of 14 residues. In germline, CDR1 is DFQATT, CDR2 SNEGSKA (reference sequence). CDR3 loop: CSAQAGLAGYEQYF. The CDR3 DNA reads TGCAGTGCTCAGGCGGGACTAGCGGGATACGAGCAGTACTTC.